This TCR beta chain stems from a study of read filtering for tumor transcriptome and immune sequencing. For the study at large: The cohort had about 16 men and more than 11 women aged about 45 to 80, mean roughly 65 years. TCR-mapped reads were about 3.5 to 10.27 million with IR-seq versus about 85 to 1,300 with RNA-seq. After DNase treatment, RNA was made into whole-transcriptome libraries. Study conclusions and caveats: Compared with RNA-seq, IR-seq gave much higher clonotype depth and reliability.

From around 440 ng of RNA, a library with molecular barcoded alpha/delta and beta/gamma adaptors was made. TCRdb itself ran the reads through MiXCR, one entry per CDR3 protein. This repertoire shows 60,000 to 75,000 distinct CDR3 sequences, approximately 19% found once; its top ten account for about 11%. This clonotype came up many times. The antigen is not known. CDR3 length: 16 amino acids. The junction had 9 bases not matched to a gene; V was cut back by 1 base and J by 7 bases. Germline CDR1 is DFQATT and CDR2 is SNEGSKA (reference sequence). This clonotype was obtained from a donor at least 40 years old with multiple myeloma. The sample was a population of CD138-negative cells sorted from bone marrow. V and J are TRBV20-1 and TRBJ2-1, with 11 nucleotides matching TRBD2. The CDR3 DNA reads TGCAGTGCTAGAGTTACTAGCGGGAGAAATCTAAATGAGCAGTTCTTC. Translated, it gives CSARVTSGRNLNEQFF.